There are a few counts of the clone carrying this T cell receptor (beta chain). Its antigen remains unknown. Germline CDR1 is MGHRA and CDR2 is YSYEKL. V shed 0 bases and J 2 bases; nucleotides not matched to a gene: 6. This CDR3 is 17 amino acids long. The data belong to a study of T-cell memory formation after mild COVID-19. Study-level points and caveats: Clones that contracted from day 15 to 85 were balanced CD4/CD8, while later expanders leaned CD4+. In pre-infection memory, a portion of responding clones appeared, which suggested that cross-reactive memory joined.

TCR alpha and TCR beta cDNA libraries carrying sample barcodes and UMIs were produced by 5'RACE using constant-segment primers. TCRdb called the 5' RACE reads again in MiXCR, with one record for every CDR3 protein. The sample lists 68,000 or so distinct CDR3 sequences; approximately 15% were seen once. The chain is built from TRBV4-1 and TRBJ2-7, with 11 bases that match TRBD1. The sequenced sample was PBMCs or a T cell subset sorted from them (not recorded which). The TCR sequence derives from an adult woman who had mild COVID-19 (a few samples of this study predate the infection). Cell type and time point are not known. Here the CDR3 DNA reads TGCGCCAGCAGCCAAGATTTAGTGGGACAGGGGGCCTACGAGCAGTACTTC. Translating it yields CASSQDLVGQGAYEQYF.